There are a few counts of the clone carrying this T cell receptor beta chain. The data originate from a study of blood T cell repertoires in COVID-19. Study in general: COVID-19 samples collected from the United States, Italy and Spain covered acute and convalescent phases. PBMCs, B-cell-depleted T cells, or T cells provided the cDNA or gDNA that made up the material.

CDR1 is MNHEY and CDR2 is SVGEGT in the germline V gene. V lost 2 bases and J 3 bases, leaving 12 bases between the germline ends. The CDR3 loop spans 15 amino acids. Source study methods: Amplification with reference gene primers provided the estimates of nucleated cell counts. The repertoire was sequenced with immunoSEQ multiplex PCR; TCRdb's copy has only in-frame clones and lacks some. V and J calls and clone size are copied from that table; D and trimming were computed from the DNA. This sample carries approximately 160,000 clones, 75% to 85% of them seen once, and the ten largest clones take approximately 10%.

The clonotype originates from a human donor in a cohort sampled during active COVID-19. What was sequenced was peripheral blood. The chain recombines TRBV6-2 or TRBV6-3 with TRBJ2-3, with D tentatively TRBD2 (6 bases). The CDR3 loop reads CASSYAGSGTDTQYF. CDR3 in DNA: TGTGCCAGCAGTTACGCGGGATCGGGGACAGATACGCAGTATTTT.